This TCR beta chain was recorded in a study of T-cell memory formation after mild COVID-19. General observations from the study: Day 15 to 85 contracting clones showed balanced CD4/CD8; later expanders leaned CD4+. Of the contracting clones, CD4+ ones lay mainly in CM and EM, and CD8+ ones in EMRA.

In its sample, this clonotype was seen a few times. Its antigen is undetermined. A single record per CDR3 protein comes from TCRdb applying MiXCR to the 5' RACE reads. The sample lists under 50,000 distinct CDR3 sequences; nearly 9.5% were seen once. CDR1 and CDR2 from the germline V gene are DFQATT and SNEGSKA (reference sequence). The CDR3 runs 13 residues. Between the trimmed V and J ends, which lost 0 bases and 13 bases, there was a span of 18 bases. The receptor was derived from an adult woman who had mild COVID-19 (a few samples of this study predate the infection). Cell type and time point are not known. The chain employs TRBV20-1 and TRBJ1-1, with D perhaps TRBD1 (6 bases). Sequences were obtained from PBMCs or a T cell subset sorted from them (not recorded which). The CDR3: CSARDTAGTSLFF. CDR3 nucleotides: TGCAGTGCTAGAGATACAGCAGGGACAAGCCTTTTCTTT.